This is a list of T cell receptor beta chains from one sample in a study of blood T cell repertoires in COVID-19. TCRdb keeps only in-frame clones here, not all; method: immunoSEQ multiplex PCR. The sample records 120,000 to 150,000 clones, over 75% being singletons. The sample taken for sequencing was PBMCs or T cells enriched from blood (not recorded which). The source is a man aged 50 to 59 in a cohort exposed to, infected with or recovered from COVID-19 (not recorded which). Each CDR3 is given with its conserved first and last residue. The D gene is left open where the match is weak. Clone size is shown for a subset of rows, as once, few, many or a class of expanded clone.

clone_size	v_call	d_call	j_call	cdr3_nt	cdr3_aa
-	TRBV11-2	-	TRBJ1-2	TGTGCCAGCAGCTTAAGTACTACTAACTATGGCTACACCTTC	CASSLSTTNYGYTF
-	TRBV13	TRBD2	TRBJ2-1	TGTGCCAGCAGCTTAGGCTTGAGACTAGCCTCCTACAATGAGCAGTTCTTC	CASSLGLRLASYNEQFF
-	TRBV19	-	TRBJ1-5	TGTGCCAGCCGGGCAACCGGGACATCGGTTCAGCCCCAGCATTTT	CASRATGTSVQPQHF
-	TRBV9	-	TRBJ1-1	TGTGCCAGCAGCGTAGGGGCAGGGTTGAACACTGAAGCTTTCTTT	CASSVGAGLNTEAFF
-	TRBV20-1	-	TRBJ1-2	TGCAGTGCTAGAGATATCGATGGCTACACCTTC	CSARDIDGYTF
-	TRBV6-5	TRBD1	TRBJ1-1	TGTGCCAGCAGTTACTCGACAGGGGCAAAGGCTTTCTTT	CASSYSTGAKAFF
many	TRBV10-3	-	TRBJ1-2	TGTGCCATCACGAAGGGCGACTATTATGGCTACACCTTC	CAITKGDYYGYTF
-	TRBV27	TRBD1	TRBJ1-2	TGTGCCAGCAGTTTATCGGCAGGGGGCGACGGCTACACCTTC	CASSLSAGGDGYTF
-	TRBV7-6	TRBD1	TRBJ2-5	TGTGCCAGCAGCTGGAAGCAGGGGGAGCAAGAGACCCAGTACTTC	CASSWKQGEQETQYF
-	TRBV5-1	-	TRBJ1-6	TGCGCCAGCAGCTTAGACAGCTATAATTCACCCCTCCACTTT	CASSLDSYNSPLHF
-	TRBV3-1/TRBV3-2	TRBD1	TRBJ1-1	TGTGCCAGCAGCCAACCCGGGACAGGGGGCACTGAAGCTTTCTTT	CASSQPGTGGTEAFF
-	TRBV9	TRBD2	TRBJ2-5	TGTGCCAGCAGCGTAGCGAGCGGGAGGCCAGAGACCCAGTACTTC	CASSVASGRPETQYF
-	TRBV5-5	TRBD1	TRBJ2-7	TGTGCCAGCAGCTTGGGCAGGGGGCGAAACGAGCAGTACTTC	CASSLGRGRNEQYF
-	TRBV29-1	-	TRBJ2-5	TGCAGCTCCAGACAGCTAACAGAGACCCAGTACTTC	CSSRQLTETQYF
-	TRBV29-1	-	TRBJ2-7	TGCAGCGTTGAAGTGTGGCGGAGCTCCTACGAGCAGTACTTC	CSVEVWRSSYEQYF
few	TRBV30	TRBD1	TRBJ1-4	TGTGCCTGGAGTATGGGACAGGGTGCTGAAAAACTGTTTTTT	CAWSMGQGAEKLFF
-	TRBV24-1	TRBD2	TRBJ2-3	TGTGCCACCAGTGAGTGGACTAGCGGGAGCCGAGGGACAGATACGCAGTATTTT	CATSEWTSGSRGTDTQYF
few	TRBV9	-	TRBJ2-2	TGTGCCAGCAGCATGCGACAGGTGAACACCGGGGAGCTGTTTTTT	CASSMRQVNTGELFF
-	TRBV30	-	TRBJ2-6	TGTGCCTGGAGTTTTCGGACAAGGGCCAACGTCCTGACTTTC	CAWSFRTRANVLTF
-	TRBV27	-	TRBJ1-2	TGTGCCAGCAGTTCGGCTACAGGCGGTTATGGCTACACCTTC	CASSSATGGYGYTF
-	TRBV5-6	TRBD1	TRBJ1-1	TGTGCCAGCATCAGGGGGGCAGGGAACACTGAAGCTTTCTTT	CASIRGAGNTEAFF
-	TRBV28	-	TRBJ2-1	TGTGCCAGCAGGGCCACGGGCTCCTACAATGAGCAGTTCTTC	CASRATGSYNEQFF
-	TRBV6-5	TRBD2	TRBJ2-7	TGTGCCAGCAGAGCGGGAAATCGTTACGAGCAGTACTTC	CASRAGNRYEQYF
-	TRBV7-9	TRBD2	TRBJ2-7	TGTGCCAGCAGCCCGAGACTAGCGGGGGACTACGAGCAGTACTTC	CASSPRLAGDYEQYF
-	TRBV9	-	TRBJ2-3	TGTGCCAGCAGCGTAGAGGGGGTGGGCAGCACAGATACGCAGTATTTT	CASSVEGVGSTDTQYF
once	TRBV6-5	-	TRBJ2-5	TGTGCCAGCAGTTTGGGCCAGTCGGAGACCCAGTACTTC	CASSLGQSETQYF
-	TRBV2	-	TRBJ2-5	TGTGCCAGCAGTGACCGGGGGAGAGGGGAGACCCAGTACTTC	CASSDRGRGETQYF
-	TRBV29-1	TRBD1	TRBJ1-2	TGCAGCGATTACACGACAGGGAACTATGGCTACACCTTC	CSDYTTGNYGYTF
-	TRBV18	TRBD1	TRBJ1-2	TGTGCCACCGGCAGGGGGCAGGAAGACTATGGCTACACCTTC	CATGRGQEDYGYTF
-	TRBV18	TRBD1	TRBJ1-4	TGTGCCAGCTCATCGACAGGGTTTAATGAAAAACTGTTTTTT	CASSSTGFNEKLFF
-	TRBV12-3/TRBV12-4	-	TRBJ2-7	TGTGCCAGCAGTTACATGATCTCAAACGAGCAGTACTTC	CASSYMISNEQYF
-	TRBV10-3	-	TRBJ1-2	TGTGCCATCAGTGATCCAAGCCGGGACACCCCAGTCCCTGGCTACACCTTC	CAISDPSRDTPVPGYTF
-	TRBV30	TRBD1	TRBJ2-7	TGTGCCTGGAGGGGACAGGGTACCTACGAGCAGTACTTC	CAWRGQGTYEQYF
-	TRBV2	-	TRBJ2-7	TGTGCCAGCAGTGATCCGTTCGGGACGCCGCGGGGTTACGAGCAGTACTTC	CASSDPFGTPRGYEQYF
-	TRBV24-1	-	TRBJ2-1	TGTGCCACCAGTGATTTGAGGGGCAAGAATGAGCAGTTCTTC	CATSDLRGKNEQFF
-	TRBV24-1	-	TRBJ2-2	TGTGCCACCAGTGACCCCGTTGGGGAGCTGTTTTTT	CATSDPVGELFF
-	TRBV30	TRBD1	TRBJ2-3	TGTGCCTGGAGCCTCGGACAGGGCCTGGAGTATTTT	CAWSLGQGLEYF
-	TRBV5-1	TRBD1	TRBJ1-2	TGCGCCAGCAGCTTGGCCGGAGGGGGCGAGTATGGCTACACCTTC	CASSLAGGGEYGYTF
-	TRBV24-1	-	TRBJ1-5	TGTGCCACCAGTGATTTGCGGGGCGGGATAGGGCAGCCCCAGCATTTT	CATSDLRGGIGQPQHF
once	TRBV6-2/TRBV6-3	TRBD1	TRBJ1-4	TGTGCCAGCAGTCGACAGGGGACTAATGAAAAACTGTTTTTT	CASSRQGTNEKLFF
-	TRBV10-3	TRBD2	TRBJ2-3	TGTGCCATCAGTGCTACGGGGGGGGCCCTAACAGATACGCAGTATTTT	CAISATGGALTDTQYF
-	TRBV10-2	-	TRBJ1-1	TGCGCCAGCAGTGAGTCCGCAGGGGCGTTGAGGAACACTGAAGCTTTCTTT	CASSESAGALRNTEAFF
once	TRBV4-3	TRBD1	TRBJ1-2	TGCGCCAGCAGCCGAGCGACAGGGGACTATGGCTACACCTTC	CASSRATGDYGYTF
once	TRBV10-3	-	TRBJ1-5	TGTGCCATCAGTGAGTCAAACGGGGGGGATCAGCCCCAGCATTTT	CAISESNGGDQPQHF